These T cell receptor beta chains were read from a single sample in a study of radiotherapy plus CTLA-4 blockade in lung cancer. Measured with immunoSEQ multiplex PCR; TCRdb has only the in-frame clones, and not every one. The sample has 80,000 to 100,000 clones, just over 85% seen once. This specimen was peripheral blood, taken from a patient treated with radiotherapy plus ipilimumab. The receptors originated from a human donor with non-small cell lung cancer that progressed on radiotherapy plus ipilimumab. CDR3s include the opening cysteine and the closing phenylalanine or tryptophan. Each record gives: J gene, clone size, V gene, D gene, CDR3 DNA, CDR3 protein. A D gene is named only where the DNA matches it firmly. Size values are once, few and many counts, or a class for expanded clones, and some rows have none.

j_call: TRBJ1-2
clone_size: -
v_call: TRBV27
d_call: -
cdr3_nt: TGTGCCACCGGGGGGGGCCCCTATGGCTACACCTTC
cdr3_aa: CATGGGPYGYTF

j_call: TRBJ2-3
clone_size: -
v_call: TRBV18
d_call: -
cdr3_nt: TGTGCCAGCTCACCACTGGGCCAGAGAAGCACAGATACGCAGTATTTT
cdr3_aa: CASSPLGQRSTDTQYF

j_call: TRBJ2-7
clone_size: once
v_call: TRBV30
d_call: -
cdr3_nt: TGTGCCTGGAAAGGGGGGGACGAGCAGTACTTC
cdr3_aa: CAWKGGDEQYF

j_call: TRBJ2-7
clone_size: -
v_call: TRBV6-1
d_call: -
cdr3_nt: TGTGCCAGCAGTAATGGACTTCAGACCTACGAGCAGTACTTC
cdr3_aa: CASSNGLQTYEQYF

j_call: TRBJ1-2
clone_size: -
v_call: TRBV2
d_call: -
cdr3_nt: TGTGCCAGCAGTGTTGACGGTCTAGTGACAGGCTACACCTTC
cdr3_aa: CASSVDGLVTGYTF

j_call: TRBJ1-3
clone_size: -
v_call: TRBV5-1
d_call: -
cdr3_nt: TGCGCCAGCAGCTTAGAAGGTAACTCTGGAAACACCATATATTTT
cdr3_aa: CASSLEGNSGNTIYF

j_call: TRBJ1-1
clone_size: once
v_call: TRBV18
d_call: -
cdr3_nt: TGTGCCAGCTCACCTACCGGGCCAGGGTTGGGCACTGAAGCTTTCTTT
cdr3_aa: CASSPTGPGLGTEAFF

j_call: TRBJ2-7
clone_size: -
v_call: TRBV6-5
d_call: -
cdr3_nt: TGTGCCAGCAGTTCCGGGCTCAGACCGGAGCAGTACTTC
cdr3_aa: CASSSGLRPEQYF

j_call: TRBJ1-4
clone_size: -
v_call: TRBV5-1
d_call: -
cdr3_nt: TGCGCCAGCAGCTTGGTAGCCAGGATGGGCGAAAAACTGTTTTTT
cdr3_aa: CASSLVARMGEKLFF

j_call: TRBJ2-7
clone_size: -
v_call: TRBV7-3
d_call: -
cdr3_nt: TGTGCCAGCAGCTTATTGGGGGGCTACGAGCAGTACTTC
cdr3_aa: CASSLLGGYEQYF

j_call: TRBJ2-7
clone_size: -
v_call: TRBV9
d_call: -
cdr3_nt: TGTGCCAGCAGCGTAGACCTAGGGGTAGTCTACGAGCAGTACTTC
cdr3_aa: CASSVDLGVVYEQYF

j_call: TRBJ2-7
clone_size: -
v_call: TRBV19
d_call: TRBD1
cdr3_nt: TGTGCCAGTAGTATCGACAACTCTCGGACAGGGACAACCTACGAGCAGTACTTC
cdr3_aa: CASSIDNSRTGTTYEQYF

j_call: TRBJ1-5
clone_size: -
v_call: TRBV14
d_call: -
cdr3_nt: TGTGCCAGCAGCCAAGATTTCATGCGGCCCCAGCATTTT
cdr3_aa: CASSQDFMRPQHF

j_call: TRBJ2-5
clone_size: -
v_call: TRBV7-9
d_call: -
cdr3_nt: TGTGCCAGCAGTGGGGTTAGCGGAACCCAAGAGACCCAGTACTTC
cdr3_aa: CASSGVSGTQETQYF

j_call: TRBJ2-3
clone_size: -
v_call: TRBV12-2
d_call: -
cdr3_nt: TGTGCAAGTCGCTCCTTACTAACTAGCGGGCCTATGCCTAGCACAGATACGCAGTATTTT
cdr3_aa: CASRSLLTSGPMPSTDTQYF

j_call: TRBJ2-7
clone_size: -
v_call: TRBV5-1
d_call: -
cdr3_nt: TGCGCCAGCAGCTTGAGTAGCGGATACGAGCAGTACTTC
cdr3_aa: CASSLSSGYEQYF

j_call: TRBJ2-1
clone_size: -
v_call: TRBV15
d_call: -
cdr3_nt: TGTGCCACCGCGAGCGGATACAATGAGCAGTTCTTC
cdr3_aa: CATASGYNEQFF

j_call: TRBJ2-7
clone_size: -
v_call: TRBV7-9
d_call: TRBD1
cdr3_nt: TGTGCCAGCAGCTTAGTCGACCAGGACAGGGTAGAATTGGTCGAGCAGTACTTC
cdr3_aa: CASSLVDQDRVELVEQYF

j_call: TRBJ2-7
clone_size: -
v_call: TRBV6-5
d_call: TRBD2
cdr3_nt: TGTGCCAGCAGCCGGAGCGGGAGGTGGTACGAGCAGTACTTC
cdr3_aa: CASSRSGRWYEQYF

j_call: TRBJ1-2
clone_size: -
v_call: TRBV2
d_call: -
cdr3_nt: TGTGCCAGCAGTCTAAACAGCTATGGCTACACCTTC
cdr3_aa: CASSLNSYGYTF

j_call: TRBJ2-2
clone_size: -
v_call: TRBV5-1
d_call: TRBD1
cdr3_nt: TGCGCCAGCCTGCTGACAGCAGGGGGCACCGGGGAGCTGTTTTTT
cdr3_aa: CASLLTAGGTGELFF

j_call: TRBJ1-2
clone_size: -
v_call: TRBV30
d_call: TRBD1
cdr3_nt: TGTGCCTGGTCCTCAGGACAGGGAGGGATCTATGGCTACACCTTC
cdr3_aa: CAWSSGQGGIYGYTF

j_call: TRBJ1-1
clone_size: -
v_call: TRBV5-4
d_call: -
cdr3_nt: TGTGCCAGCAGCTTGGATTCGCGGCAGGGGAGGAAAAGGGCTTTCTTT
cdr3_aa: CASSLDSRQGRKRAFF

j_call: TRBJ1-3
clone_size: -
v_call: TRBV5-1
d_call: -
cdr3_nt: TGCGCCAGCAGCTTGGAGGGGGGATCTGGAAACACCATATATTTT
cdr3_aa: CASSLEGGSGNTIYF

j_call: TRBJ1-1
clone_size: -
v_call: TRBV6-5
d_call: -
cdr3_nt: TGTGCCAGCAAATACTCTGCAGGGGATTTTTACACTGAAGCTTTCTTT
cdr3_aa: CASKYSAGDFYTEAFF

j_call: TRBJ2-2
clone_size: once
v_call: TRBV18
d_call: -
cdr3_nt: TGTGCCAGCTCACCAATGTCGACAGCGAACACCGGGGAGCTGTTTTTT
cdr3_aa: CASSPMSTANTGELFF

j_call: TRBJ1-1
clone_size: -
v_call: TRBV5-4
d_call: -
cdr3_nt: TGTGCCAGCAGCCAGACGAACACTGAAGCTTTCTTT
cdr3_aa: CASSQTNTEAFF

j_call: TRBJ2-3
clone_size: -
v_call: TRBV11-2
d_call: -
cdr3_nt: TGTGCCAGCAGCTTAGTTAGTGCGGCTACCACAGATACGCAGTATTTT
cdr3_aa: CASSLVSAATTDTQYF

j_call: TRBJ2-1
clone_size: -
v_call: TRBV5-1
d_call: -
cdr3_nt: TGCGCCAGCAGCCGGGACTCCAGCTCCTACAATGAGCAGTTCTTC
cdr3_aa: CASSRDSSSYNEQFF

j_call: TRBJ2-2
clone_size: -
v_call: TRBV5-1
d_call: TRBD2
cdr3_nt: TGCGCCAGCAGCTCTGGGACTAGCGGGGTCGGGGAGCTGTTTTTT
cdr3_aa: CASSSGTSGVGELFF

j_call: TRBJ2-2
clone_size: -
v_call: TRBV5-1
d_call: -
cdr3_nt: TGCGCCAGCAGCTATAGCGGATACACCGGGGAGCTGTTTTTT
cdr3_aa: CASSYSGYTGELFF

j_call: TRBJ2-3
clone_size: -
v_call: TRBV5-1
d_call: -
cdr3_nt: TGCGCCAGCAGCTTTACAGATACGCAGTATTTT
cdr3_aa: CASSFTDTQYF

j_call: TRBJ2-5
clone_size: -
v_call: TRBV30
d_call: -
cdr3_nt: TGTGCCTGGAGGAGGGGGGTCCAGGGCCAAGAGACCCAGTACTTC
cdr3_aa: CAWRRGVQGQETQYF

j_call: TRBJ1-5
clone_size: once
v_call: TRBV6-6
d_call: -
cdr3_nt: TGTGCCAGCAGTTACTTTTCTGGGACGAAGTATTTT
cdr3_aa: CASSYFSGTKYF

j_call: TRBJ2-2
clone_size: few
v_call: TRBV19
d_call: -
cdr3_nt: TGTGCCAGTACTCCGGGACTGGTCAACACCGGGGAGCTGTTTTTT
cdr3_aa: CASTPGLVNTGELFF

j_call: TRBJ2-1
clone_size: -
v_call: TRBV20-1
d_call: -
cdr3_nt: TGCAGTGCGTGGGACAATGAGCAGTTCTTC
cdr3_aa: CSAWDNEQFF

j_call: TRBJ2-4
clone_size: -
v_call: TRBV6-5
d_call: TRBD2
cdr3_nt: TGTGCCAGCAGTTACTCGACGAGCGGGAGTCTTTACATTCAGTACTTC
cdr3_aa: CASSYSTSGSLYIQYF